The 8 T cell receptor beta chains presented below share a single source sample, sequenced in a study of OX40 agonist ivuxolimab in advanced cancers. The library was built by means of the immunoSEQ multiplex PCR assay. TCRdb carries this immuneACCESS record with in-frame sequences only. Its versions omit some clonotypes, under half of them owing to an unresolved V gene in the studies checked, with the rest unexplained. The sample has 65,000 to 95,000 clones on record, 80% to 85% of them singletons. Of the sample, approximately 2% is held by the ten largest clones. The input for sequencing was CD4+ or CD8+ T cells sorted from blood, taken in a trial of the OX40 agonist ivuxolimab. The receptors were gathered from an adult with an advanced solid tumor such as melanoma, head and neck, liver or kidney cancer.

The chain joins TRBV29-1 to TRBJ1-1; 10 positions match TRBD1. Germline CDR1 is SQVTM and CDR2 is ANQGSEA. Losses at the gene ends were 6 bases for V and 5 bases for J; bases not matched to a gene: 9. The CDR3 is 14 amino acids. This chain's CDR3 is CSVEGQGSITEAFF. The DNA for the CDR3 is TGCAGCGTGGAGGGACAGGGGTCGATTACTGAAGCTTTCTTT.

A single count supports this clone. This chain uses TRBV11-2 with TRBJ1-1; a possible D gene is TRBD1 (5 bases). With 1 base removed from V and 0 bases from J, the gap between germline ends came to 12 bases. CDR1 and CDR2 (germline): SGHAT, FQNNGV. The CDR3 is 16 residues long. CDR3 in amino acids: CASSLAAGMVNTEAFF. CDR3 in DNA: TGTGCCAGCAGCTTAGCCGCAGGGATGGTGAACACTGAAGCTTTCTTT.

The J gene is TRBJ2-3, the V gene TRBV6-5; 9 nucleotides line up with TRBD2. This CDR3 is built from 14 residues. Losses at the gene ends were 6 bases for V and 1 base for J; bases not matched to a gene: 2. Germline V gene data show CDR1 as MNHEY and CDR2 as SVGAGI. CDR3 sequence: CASRRTSGTDTQYF. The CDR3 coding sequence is TGTGCCAGCAGGAGGACTAGCGGCACAGATACGCAGTATTTT.

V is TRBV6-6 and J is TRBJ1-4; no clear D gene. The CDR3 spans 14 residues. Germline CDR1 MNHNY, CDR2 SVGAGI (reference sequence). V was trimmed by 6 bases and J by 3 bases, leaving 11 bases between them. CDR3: CASSSPTSNEKLFF. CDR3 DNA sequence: TGTGCCAGCAGCTCCCCAACCTCTAATGAAAAACTGTTTTTT.

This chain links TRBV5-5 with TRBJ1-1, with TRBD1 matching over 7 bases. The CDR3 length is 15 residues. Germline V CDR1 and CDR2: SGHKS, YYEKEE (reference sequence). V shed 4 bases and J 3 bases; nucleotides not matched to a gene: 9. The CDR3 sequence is CASSPPGQIDTEAFF. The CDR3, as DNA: TGTGCCAGCAGCCCGCCGGGACAGATAGACACTGAAGCTTTCTTT.

Here the CDR3 reads CAWRSTGTSELNEQFF. Written as DNA, the CDR3 is TGTGCCTGGAGGTCGACCGGGACTAGCGAGCTCAATGAGCAGTTCTTC. The chain has TRBV30 and TRBJ2-1; TRBD2 matches 10 bases. J gave up 6 bases and V 3 bases, and 11 bases lay outside the gene matches. Germline values: CDR1 GTSNPN, CDR2 SVGIG (reference sequence). The length of the CDR3 is 16 residues.

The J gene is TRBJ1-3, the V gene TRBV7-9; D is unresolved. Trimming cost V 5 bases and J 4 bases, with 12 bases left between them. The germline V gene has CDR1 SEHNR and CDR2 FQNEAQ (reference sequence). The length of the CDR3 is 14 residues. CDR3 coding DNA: TGTGCCAGCAGCCGCCGGCGTTTCGGAAACACCATATATTTT. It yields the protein CASSRRRFGNTIYF.

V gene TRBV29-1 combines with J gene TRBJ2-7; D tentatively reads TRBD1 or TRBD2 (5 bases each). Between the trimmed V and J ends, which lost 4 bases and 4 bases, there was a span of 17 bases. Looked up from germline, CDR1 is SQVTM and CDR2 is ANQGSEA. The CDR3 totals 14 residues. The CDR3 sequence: CSVARQGREYEQYF. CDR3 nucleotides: TGCAGCGTTGCCAGGCAGGGAAGGGAGTACGAGCAGTACTTC.